This T cell receptor beta chain was recovered during a study of CD8+ T cells in alopecia areata. General study points: TCRs were shared less clearly across patients than in mice, possibly for HLA-related reasons.

Comments on this clone: The antigen remains unidentified.

Sequencing used cDNA as its template, made by extracting RNA and reverse transcribing it. Method: immunoSEQ multiplex PCR; TCRdb's copy keeps in-frame clones and lacks some. The data show over 150,000 clones, less than 80% seen once. Documented treatment: oral pan-JAK inhibitor, 5-10 mg twice daily. This clonotype was sampled from a human donor with alopecia areata. The input for sequencing was CD4+ T cells sorted from blood, taken at week 24, from a patient treated with tofacitinib.

The CDR3 bases are TGTGCCAGCCGCGGGACAGGGTGCGTCAACTATGGCTACACCTTC. Protein sequence: CASRGTGCVNYGYTF. This chain links TRBV11-3 with TRBJ1-2; the match to TRBD1 covers 9 bases. Germline assignment: CDR1 SGHNT and CDR2 YENEEA. Trimming removed 8 bases from V and 2 bases from J; junction bases left unmatched: 9. The CDR3 loop spans 15 amino acids.